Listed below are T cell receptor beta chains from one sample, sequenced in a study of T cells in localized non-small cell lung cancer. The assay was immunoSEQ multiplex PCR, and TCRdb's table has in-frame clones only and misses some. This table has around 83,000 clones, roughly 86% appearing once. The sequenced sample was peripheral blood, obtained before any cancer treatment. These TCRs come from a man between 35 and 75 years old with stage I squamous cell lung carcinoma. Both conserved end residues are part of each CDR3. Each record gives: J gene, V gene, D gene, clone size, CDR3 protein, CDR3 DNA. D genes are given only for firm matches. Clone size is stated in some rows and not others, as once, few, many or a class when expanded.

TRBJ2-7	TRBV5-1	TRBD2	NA	CASTPGGTGPYEQYF	TGCGCCAGCACCCCGGGAGGCACCGGACCCTACGAGCAGTACTTC
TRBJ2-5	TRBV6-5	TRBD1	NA	CASSVDRGLGMTQYF	TGTGCCAGCAGTGTGGACAGGGGGCTCGGGATGACCCAGTACTTC
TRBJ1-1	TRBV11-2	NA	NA	CASSPSDGNTEAFF	TGTGCCAGCAGCCCATCGGACGGGAACACTGAAGCTTTCTTT
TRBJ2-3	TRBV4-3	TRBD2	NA	CASSQDYRAGGGTDTQYF	TGCGCCAGCAGCCAAGATTATAGGGCGGGGGGCGGCACAGATACGCAGTATTTT
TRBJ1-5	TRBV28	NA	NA	CASSLSARGSNQPQHF	TGTGCCAGCAGTTTATCGGCTAGGGGTAGCAATCAGCCCCAGCATTTT
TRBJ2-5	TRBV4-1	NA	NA	CASSQDGRGKTQYF	TGCGCCAGCAGCCAAGATGGGCGAGGAAAGACCCAGTACTTC
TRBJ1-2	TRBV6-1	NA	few	CASSQDNYGYTF	TGTGCCAGCAGCCAAGACAATTATGGCTACACCTTC
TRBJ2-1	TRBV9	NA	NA	CASSVARNSYNEQFF	TGTGCCAGCAGCGTAGCCAGGAACTCCTACAATGAGCAGTTCTTC
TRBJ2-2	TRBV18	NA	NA	CASSPGRGSTGELFF	TGTGCCAGCTCACCGGGCAGGGGAAGCACCGGGGAGCTGTTTTTT
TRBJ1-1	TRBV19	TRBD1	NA	CASSIGDRVTEAFF	TGTGCCAGTAGTATAGGAGACAGGGTAACTGAAGCTTTCTTT
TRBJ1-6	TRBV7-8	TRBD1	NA	CASSTRGGDNSPLHF	TGTGCCAGCAGCACCCGAGGGGGCGATAATTCACCCCTCCACTTT
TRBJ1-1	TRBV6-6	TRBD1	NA	CASSPQGVGDTEAFF	TGTGCCAGCAGTCCACAGGGGGTGGGTGACACTGAAGCTTTCTTT
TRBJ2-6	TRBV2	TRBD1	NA	CASTGARGISGANVLTF	TGTGCCAGCACCGGAGCCAGGGGGATCTCTGGGGCCAACGTCCTGACTTTC
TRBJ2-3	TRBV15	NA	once	CATSSRTSTDTQYF	TGTGCCACCAGCTCCCGGACTAGCACAGATACGCAGTATTTT
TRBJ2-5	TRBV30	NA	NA	CAWSSHRGKIETQYF	TGTGCCTGGAGCTCCCATCGAGGGAAGATTGAGACCCAGTACTTC
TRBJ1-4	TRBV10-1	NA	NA	CASRAPGRINEKLFF	TGCGCCAGCAGAGCCCCAGGGCGAATAAATGAAAAACTGTTTTTT
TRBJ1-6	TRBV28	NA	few	CASRVQGNNSPLHF	TGTGCCAGCAGGGTACAGGGAAATAATTCACCCCTCCACTTT
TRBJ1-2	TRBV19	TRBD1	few	CASSTGTGASNYGYTF	TGTGCCAGTAGTACAGGGACAGGGGCCTCTAACTATGGCTACACCTTC
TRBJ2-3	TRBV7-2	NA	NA	CASSLAGITDTQYF	TGTGCCAGCAGCTTAGCAGGTATCACAGATACGCAGTATTTT
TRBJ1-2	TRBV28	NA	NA	CASSPLGGAGYGYTF	TGTGCCAGCAGTCCACTCGGGGGCGCTGGCTATGGCTACACCTTC
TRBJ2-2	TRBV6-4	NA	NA	CASSDEGGSTGELFF	TGTGCCAGCAGTGACGAGGGGGGTAGCACCGGGGAGCTGTTTTTT
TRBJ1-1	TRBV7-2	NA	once	CASSLVAGDLNTEAFF	TGTGCCAGCAGCTTAGTAGCTGGAGACTTGAACACTGAAGCTTTCTTT
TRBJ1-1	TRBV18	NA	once	CASSRMGTEAFF	TGTGCCAGCTCGCGTATGGGGACTGAAGCTTTCTTT
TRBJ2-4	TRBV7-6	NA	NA	CAAGGRDRVDKNIQYF	TGTGCTGCGGGAGGTAGGGACAGGGTGGATAAAAACATTCAGTACTTC
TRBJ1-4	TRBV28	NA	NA	CASSLGSGATNEKLFF	TGTGCCAGCAGTTTAGGCAGTGGGGCAACTAATGAAAAACTGTTTTTT
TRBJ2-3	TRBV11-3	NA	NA	CASSPGGTRNTDTQYF	TGTGCCAGCAGCCCAGGGGGGACCAGAAACACAGATACGCAGTATTTT
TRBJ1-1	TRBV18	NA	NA	CASSPPRGAGGTEAFF	TGTGCCAGCTCACCACCAAGAGGCGCGGGTGGCACTGAAGCTTTCTTT
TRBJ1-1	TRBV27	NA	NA	CASANPGHPRVTEAFF	TGTGCCAGCGCTAACCCGGGACACCCTCGGGTAACTGAAGCTTTCTTT
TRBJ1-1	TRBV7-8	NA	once	CASSYLVRRGTEAFF	TGTGCCAGCAGCTACCTCGTCCGGAGGGGTACTGAAGCTTTCTTT
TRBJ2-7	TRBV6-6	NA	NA	CASSEQYF	TGTGCCAGCAGCGAGCAGTACTTC
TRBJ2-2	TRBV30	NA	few	CAWNEWQGTGELFF	TGTGCCTGGAATGAATGGCAGGGGACCGGGGAGCTGTTTTTT
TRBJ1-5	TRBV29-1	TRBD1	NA	CSVKQGNSSPQHF	TGCAGCGTTAAACAGGGGAATAGCTCGCCCCAGCATTTT
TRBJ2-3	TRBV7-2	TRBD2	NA	CASSLLAGGISTDTQYF	TGTGCCAGCAGCCTGCTAGCGGGGGGTATCAGCACAGATACGCAGTATTTT
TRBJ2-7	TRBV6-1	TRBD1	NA	CASRTGGLPYEQYF	TGTGCCAGCAGGACAGGGGGCCTTCCCTACGAGCAGTACTTC
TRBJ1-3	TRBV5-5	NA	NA	CASSRTYSGNTIYF	TGTGCCAGCAGTCGGACCTACTCTGGAAACACCATATATTTT
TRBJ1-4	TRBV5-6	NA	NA	CASTMREKLFF	TGTGCCAGCACTATGCGGGAAAAACTGTTTTTT
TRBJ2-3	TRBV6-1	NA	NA	CASSPLSGGPDTQYF	TGTGCCAGCAGTCCCTTAAGTGGGGGCCCAGATACGCAGTATTTT
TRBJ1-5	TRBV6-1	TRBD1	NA	CASSVQGTQPQHF	TGTGCCAGCAGTGTACAGGGGACTCAGCCCCAGCATTTT
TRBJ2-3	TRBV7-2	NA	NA	CASSLRGIGVSTDTQYF	TGTGCCAGCTCCTTGAGAGGAATCGGGGTGAGCACAGATACGCAGTATTTT
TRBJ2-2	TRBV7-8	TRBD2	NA	CASSPREGGGTGELFF	TGTGCCAGCAGCCCCCGAGAGGGCGGGGGCACCGGGGAGCTGTTTTTT
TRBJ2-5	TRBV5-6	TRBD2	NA	CASSSGVAGGQAQYF	TGTGCCAGCAGCTCCGGAGTAGCGGGGGGGCAGGCCCAGTACTTC
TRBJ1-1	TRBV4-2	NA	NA	CASSQEKLHTEAFF	TGTGCCAGCAGCCAAGAAAAATTACACACTGAAGCTTTCTTT
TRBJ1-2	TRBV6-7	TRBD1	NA	CASSYSRQGCDYTF	TGTGCCAGCAGTTACTCCCGACAGGGGTGCGACTACACCTTC
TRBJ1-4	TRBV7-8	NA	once	CASSPSRTNEKLFF	TGTGCCAGCAGCCCCTCACGGACTAATGAAAAACTGTTTTTT
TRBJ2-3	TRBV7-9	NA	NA	CASSLVGTRDTQYF	TGTGCCAGCAGCTTAGTGGGCACCAGAGATACGCAGTATTTT
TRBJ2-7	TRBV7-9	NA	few	CASSLETQSYEQYF	TGTGCCAGCAGCTTAGAAACACAATCCTACGAGCAGTACTTC
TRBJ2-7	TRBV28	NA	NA	CASSTFDSAIEQYF	TGTGCCAGCAGTACATTTGACAGCGCGATCGAGCAGTACTTC
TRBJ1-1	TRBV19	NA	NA	CASSPSHGNPQNTEAFF	TGTGCCAGTAGTCCTAGCCATGGGAATCCTCAGAACACTGAAGCTTTCTTT
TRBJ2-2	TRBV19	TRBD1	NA	CASTRGQDTGELFF	TGTGCCAGTACGAGGGGGCAGGACACCGGGGAGCTGTTTTTT
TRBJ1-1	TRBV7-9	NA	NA	CASSSPQGTEAFF	TGTGCCAGCAGCTCGCCACAGGGCACTGAAGCTTTCTTT
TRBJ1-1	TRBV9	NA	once	CASSVSGNTEAFF	TGTGCCAGCAGCGTATCAGGGAACACTGAAGCTTTCTTT
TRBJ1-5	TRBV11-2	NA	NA	CASSLAGGNQPQHF	TGTGCCAGCAGCTTAGCGGGGGGAAATCAGCCCCAGCATTTT
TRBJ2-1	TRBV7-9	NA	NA	CASSLGPLNEQFF	TGTGCCAGCAGCTTAGGACCGTTGAATGAGCAGTTCTTC
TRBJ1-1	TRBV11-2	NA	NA	CASSLDSDRRNTEAFF	TGTGCCAGCAGCTTAGACTCCGACAGGAGGAACACTGAAGCTTTCTTT
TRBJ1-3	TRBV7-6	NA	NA	CASSLEAGAPSGNTIYF	TGTGCCAGCAGCTTAGAGGCAGGGGCCCCCTCTGGAAACACCATATATTTT
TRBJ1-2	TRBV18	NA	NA	CASSPAQGAGYTF	TGTGCCAGCTCACCGGCCCAGGGAGCGGGCTACACCTTC
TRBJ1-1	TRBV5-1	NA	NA	CASSLGGRNTEAFF	TGCGCCAGCAGCTTGGGAGGTAGGAACACTGAAGCTTTCTTT
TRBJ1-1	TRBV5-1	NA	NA	CASSGDTGQNTEAFF	TGCGCCAGCAGCGGAGACACAGGACAGAACACTGAAGCTTTCTTT